The 17 T cell receptor beta chains given below trace back to one sample, sequenced in a study of CD4 and CD8 cells across lung adenocarcinoma regions. TCRdb used MiXCR to reprocess the PCR reads, holding one entry per CDR3 protein. The sample lists about 25,000 distinct CDR3 sequences; 53% were seen once. Sequencing was carried out using CD8+ T cells from the center of a lung tumor. The receptors here all came from a male donor with lung adenocarcinoma. The CD4 and CD8 labels of this study may be unreliable.

In its sample, this clonotype was seen a few times. The chain recombines TRBV4-1 with TRBJ2-2; D possibly matches TRBD1 or TRBD2 (5 bases each). CDR3 length: 16 residues. Germline V gene sequence: CDR1 MGHRA, CDR2 YSYEKL. V lost 5 bases and J lost 4, with 17 bases in between. CDR3 amino acids: CASSSGLTGRTGELFF. The CDR3 DNA is TGCGCCAGCAGCTCTGGACTTACAGGACGCACCGGGGAGCTGTTTTTT.

As to this clonotype: A junction end diverges from the germline sequence, so it may reflect a read error. The chain combines TRBV6-1 with TRBJ2-4; the D call may be TRBD1 or TRBD2 (5 bases each). Germline loops: CDR1 MNHNS, CDR2 SASEGT. This CDR3 region has 15 residues. The CDR3 loop reads CASSTGIGAKDIQYF. In DNA form, the CDR3 reads TGTGCCAGCAGCACGGGGATAGGGGCCAAAGACATTCAGTACTTT.

This clonotype was detected many times. The gene calls are TRBV25-1 and TRBJ2-1, with a tentative D call TRBD1 (6 bases). Looked up from germline, CDR1 is MGHDK and CDR2 is SYGVNS. Trimming removed 3 bases from V and 0 bases from J, with 12 bases in between. CDR3 size: 16 residues. CDR3 in DNA: TGTGCCAGCAGTGACCAGACAGGACGCTCCTACAATGAGCAGTTCTTC. It translates to CASSDQTGRSYNEQFF.

Details on this clonotype: At one end, the junction sequence differs from germline, possibly due to a read error. The CDR3 reads CASSGGEQFF. CDR3 coding DNA: TGTGCCAGTAGTGGGGGCGAGCAGTTCTTC. V usage is TRBV6-4 and J usage is TRBJ2-1; possible D gene TRBD1, 6 bases. Germline V CDR1 and CDR2: MRHNA, SNTAGT. The CDR3 is 10 residues long.

The CDR3 nucleotides read TGCGCCAGCAGCCATGGACAGGGACCCTACAATGAGCAGTTCTTC. Translated: CASSHGQGPYNEQFF. The rearrangement joins TRBV4-1 to TRBJ2-1, with 8 bases matching TRBD1. The CDR3 covers 15 residues. J gave up 2 bases and V 3 bases, and 3 bases lay outside the gene matches. Germline V gives CDR1 MGHRA, CDR2 YSYEKL.

The table lists this clonotype with many counts. The J gene is TRBJ2-7, the V gene TRBV11-2; no clear D. Germline V gene sequence: CDR1 SGHAT, CDR2 FQNNGV. V was shortened by 6 bases and J by 2 bases, with 8 bases between the two germline ends. The CDR3 runs 12 residues. CDR3 DNA sequence: TGTGCCAGCAGTACCTTTACCTACGAGCAGTACTTC. It translates to CASSTFTYEQYF.

Relative to its sample, this clonotype is medium-sized. The chain has TRBV27 and TRBJ2-5; D unresolved. The V end was cut by 4 bases, the J end by 5 bases, with 11 bases between. Looked up from germline, CDR1 is MNHEY and CDR2 is SMNVEV (reference sequence). The CDR3 spans 13 residues. The CDR3 region has the DNA TGTGCCAGCAGTTATCAAGTCCGGGAGACCCAGTACTTC. This encodes CASSYQVRETQYF.

The chain recombines TRBV27 with TRBJ2-5; tentatively, D is TRBD2 (5 bases). Per the germline V gene, CDR1 is MNHEY and CDR2 is SMNVEV (reference sequence). Between the trimmed V and J ends, which lost 5 bases and 1 base, there was a span of 14 bases. CDR3 length: 15 residues. DNA for the CDR3: TGTGCCAGCAGTCCAAGTGGGCTAGCCCAAGAGACCCAGTACTTC. It encodes CASSPSGLAQETQYF.

This clonotype was detected ten times or more. The chain couples TRBV20-1 to TRBJ2-2, with 11 bases matching TRBD2. J lost 4 bases, V lost 7 bases, and 5 bases had no gene match. This CDR3 contains 14 residues. Germline V CDR1 and CDR2: DFQATT, SNEGSKA (reference sequence). CDR3 in amino acids: CSVLAGGGTGELFF. The DNA for the CDR3 is TGCAGTGTCCTAGCGGGAGGAGGCACCGGGGAGCTGTTTTTT.

This chain uses TRBV6-1 with TRBJ1-2, with a possible D match to TRBD1 (5 bases). Trimming removed 4 bases from V and 8 bases from J, with 14 bases in between. CDR1 MNHNS and CDR2 SASEGT come from the germline V gene. CDR3 length equals 13 residues. CDR3 protein: CASSGPGLAGYTF. The CDR3 DNA sequence: TGTGCCAGCAGTGGCCCGGGGCTTGCGGGCTACACCTTC.

This chain uses TRBV11-2 with TRBJ2-7, with 8 bases lining up with TRBD1. The CDR3 covers 14 residues. The V gene end was trimmed by 6 bases and the J gene end by 3 bases; junction bases not matched to a gene: 7. From germline, CDR1 is SGHAT and CDR2 FQNNGV. The CDR3 reads CASSPGTGNYEQYF. The CDR3 DNA reads as TGTGCCAGCAGTCCCGGGACAGGCAACTACGAGCAGTACTTC.

This clonotype was observed a single time. The chain combines TRBV6-5 with TRBJ2-7, with D unresolved. The tail of the sequence fits TRBJ2-3 better, so the J call may be wrong. The V gene's germline CDR1 is MNHEY and CDR2 SVGAGI. This CDR3 is built from 14 residues. CDR3 nucleotides: TGTGCCAGCAGTTATTTACGTAATGCAGATACGCAGTATTTT. It yields the protein CASSYLRNADTQYF.

The table lists this clonotype with a few counts. The J gene is TRBJ2-3, the V gene TRBV7-3; D call uncertain. The germline V gene has CDR1 SGHTA and CDR2 FQGTGA. V lost 6 bases, J lost 3 bases, and 13 bases lay in between. This CDR3 region has 14 residues. The CDR3, as DNA: TGTGCCAGCAGTCCGGGCCTGGGGACAGATACGCAGTATTTT. Amino acid sequence: CASSPGLGTDTQYF.

The genes are TRBV6-5 and TRBJ2-1, with no clear D. The tail of the sequence fits TRBJ2-7 better, so the J call may be wrong. This CDR3 has 13 amino acids. Germline CDR1 reads MNHEY; CDR2 reads SVGAGI. This CDR3 reads CASSYSDGYEQYF. Here the CDR3 DNA reads TGTGCCAGCAGTTACTCGGACGGATACGAGCAGTACTTC.

The gene calls are TRBV6-1 and TRBJ1-6; D call uncertain. Germline V lookup: CDR1 MNHNS, CDR2 SASEGT. This CDR3 is built from 14 residues. Trimming stripped 2 bases from V and 4 bases from J, with 6 bases between. The CDR3 region has the DNA TGTGCCAGCAGTGAACTGATTTATAATTCACCCCTCCACTTT. This codes for CASSELIYNSPLHF.

This sequence joins TRBV6-2 or TRBV6-3 and TRBJ2-5, with D unresolved. Per the germline V gene, CDR1 is MNHEY and CDR2 is SVGEGT. Between the trimmed V and J ends, which lost 6 bases and 11 bases, there was a span of 16 bases. The length of the CDR3 is 12 residues. The CDR3 loop is CASRNLWDEQYF. CDR3 coding DNA: TGTGCCAGCAGGAACCTGTGGGATGAGCAGTACTTC.

This clonotype was counted only a few times. The genes are TRBV12-5 and TRBJ2-5; a weak D match, TRBD1 (6 bases). The J call is doubtful: the DNA matches TRBJ2-7 better. Germline V gene data show CDR1 as LGHNT and CDR2 as FRNRAP. This CDR3 has 13 amino acids. CDR3 sequence (DNA): TGTGCTAGTGGTTTGGGGGACATCCACGAGCAGTACTTC. This codes for CASGLGDIHEQYF.